Each of the 14 T cell receptor beta chains below was sequenced from the same sample in a study of tumor-infiltrating lymphocytes in primary liver carcinoma. Each 20-30 mg portion of unsorted bulk tissue served as the source for co-extraction of RNA and DNA. With 500 ng total RNA as template and a constant-region primer, TCR beta cDNA was made. Slightly modified ARM-PCR served as the procedure for the TCR beta libraries. These libraries came from three rounds of nested multiplex PCR. A C-beta reverse primer was combined with TRBV1-TRBV30 forward primers in the first two PCR rounds, and each round had 10 cycles. TCRdb re-called the multiplex PCR reads through MiXCR, storing one row per CDR3 protein. The table records fewer than 110,000 distinct CDR3 sequences, around 73% of them present only once. Material for sequencing was liver tumor tissue from sampling region 2. Subset indicated: tumor region T2, inferior pole. These receptors were taken from an older woman with primary liver carcinoma and hepatitis B virus infection.

This clonotype was picked up a small number of times. The gene calls are TRBV20-1 and TRBJ2-1; a possible D gene is TRBD2 (6 bases). This CDR3 has 14 residues. V was pared by 6 bases and J by 2 bases, with 14 bases between. Germline values: CDR1 DFQATT, CDR2 SNEGSKA (reference sequence). The CDR3 loop is CSAPGGLAYNEQFF. CDR3 DNA: TGCAGTGCACCTGGAGGGCTAGCCTACAATGAGCAGTTCTTC.

To note about this clonotype: Without the conserved terminal phenylalanine or tryptophan, this CDR3 likely stems from a read error. The chain has TRBV28 and TRBJ1-5, with a weak D call TRBD1 (5 bases). Germline V gene data show CDR1 as MDHEN and CDR2 as SYDVKM. The CDR3 length is 14 residues. With 5 bases removed from V and 1 base from J, the gap between germline ends came to 9 bases. CDR3 loop: CASSTSGSNQPQHS. The CDR3 DNA sequence: TGTGCCAGCAGTACCTCAGGGAGCAATCAGCCCCAGCATTCT.

Concerning this clonotype itself: Because the CDR3 is missing its conserved closing phenylalanine or tryptophan, this is likely a read error. The chain links TRBV6-5 to TRBJ2-1, with a tentative D call TRBD1 (7 bases). Trimming took 5 bases from V and 2 from J, leaving 13 bases between them. The CDR3 is 15 amino acids. Germline CDR1 reads MNHEY; CDR2 reads SVGAGI. For the CDR3, the DNA is TGTGCCAGCAGTGTCCAGGGGGAGGCCTACAATGAGCAGTTCTTA. Translated: CASSVQGEAYNEQFL.

As regards this clonotype: The conserved phenylalanine or tryptophan normally closing the CDR3 is absent here, so this likely arose from a read error. V and J are TRBV11-2 and TRBJ2-3; D remains ambiguous. CDR1 is SGHAT and CDR2 is FQNNGV in the germline V gene. This CDR3 is 15 amino acids long. CDR3 protein: CASSLRAVVGDMQYL. The CDR3 DNA follows: TGTGCCAGCAGCTTAAGGGCGGTAGTAGGAGATATGCAGTATCTT.

With regard to this clonotype: In this CDR3 the conserved last residue, phenylalanine or tryptophan, is missing, so a read error is likely. The gene calls are TRBV11-2 and TRBJ2-1; possible D gene TRBD2, 5 bases. V dropped 8 bases and J dropped 6 bases, with 23 bases sitting between them. Looked up from germline, CDR1 is SGHAT and CDR2 is FQNNGV. The CDR3 covers 16 residues. CDR3 in amino acids: CASGRLNPEVANEQFY. CDR3 bases: TGTGCCAGCGGCCGACTAAATCCCGAGGTTGCCAATGAGCAGTTCTAC.

On this clonotype itself: Given a much more abundant clone one base away, this may be a read error. Without the conserved terminal phenylalanine or tryptophan, this CDR3 likely stems from a read error. The chain uses TRBV10-2 and TRBJ2-7, with a possible D match to TRBD2 (5 bases). The CDR3 runs to 15 residues. Between the trimmed V and J ends, which lost 1 base and 5 bases, there was a span of 15 bases. CDR1 and CDR2 from the germline V gene are WSHSY and SAAADI. CDR3 protein: CASSEFQRGDDEQYL. CDR3 sequence (DNA): TGCGCCAGCAGTGAGTTCCAACGGGGAGACGACGAGCAGTACTTA.

Ten or more counts support this clonotype. The chain is built from TRBV10-3 and TRBJ1-1, with D maybe TRBD1 (5 bases). The CDR3 runs 12 residues. Trimming stripped 1 base from V and 7 bases from J, with 7 bases between. Germline V gene lookup returns CDR1 ENHRY and CDR2 SYGVKD. The CDR3 coding sequence is TGTGCCATCAGTGAGTGGGGGATTGAAGCTTTCTTT. Amino acid sequence: CAISEWGIEAFF.

J is TRBJ2-1 and V is TRBV30; 9 bases align to TRBD2. With 5 bases clipped from V and 2 bases from J, the junction kept 7 bases outside the gene matches. Germline V lookup: CDR1 GTSNPN, CDR2 SVGIG (reference sequence). CDR3 length: 15 residues. This CDR3 is CAWGASGNPYNEQFF. The CDR3 region has the DNA TGTGCCTGGGGGGCTAGCGGGAACCCCTACAATGAGCAGTTCTTC.

This clonotype has a handful of counts. The junction does not match germline at one end; this may be a read error. DNA of the CDR3: TGTGCCAGTAGCTTAGATCCGATCAGGGCGCTGCACTATGGTTACACCTTC. Amino acids: CASSLDPIRALHYGYTF. The rearrangement joins TRBV11-2 to TRBJ1-2, with D tentatively TRBD1 (5 bases). This CDR3 is 17 amino acids long. Germline CDR1 SGHAT, CDR2 FQNNGV. Filled out from reference TRBV11-2 and TRBJ1-2, the complete variable domain reads EAGVAQSPRYKIIEKRQSVAFWCNPISGHATLYWYQQILGQGPKLLIQFQNNGVVDDSQLPKDRFSAERLKGVDSTLKIQPAKLEDSAVYLCASSLDPIRALHYGYTFGSGTRLTVV.

Note on this clonotype: With a much larger clone just one base away, this may be a read error. The chain uses TRBV30 and TRBJ2-1; possibly TRBD1 or TRBD2 for D (5 bases each). The V and J ends lost 3 bases and 5 bases respectively, with 14 bases between them. The CDR3 totals 14 residues. Germline loops: CDR1 GTSNPN, CDR2 SVGIG (reference sequence). CDR3 amino acids: CAWRRGRLNNEQFF. CDR3 sequence (DNA): TGTGCCTGGAGACGGGGACGGCTAAACAATGAGCAGTTCTTC.

Concerning this clonotype itself: A much larger clone differs by one base, so this may be a read error. The chain couples TRBV5-6 to TRBJ1-2; 7 bases fit TRBD1. The CDR3 length is 13 residues. The V segment lost 6 bases and the J segment 1 base; nucleotides outside the gene matches: 3. The germline CDR1 and CDR2 sequences are SGHDT and YYEEEE. The DNA for the CDR3 is TGTGCCAGCAACCGGGACAGTAACTATGGCTACACCTTC. Its translation: CASNRDSNYGYTF. Full variable domain (remainder filled in from reference TRBV5-6 and TRBJ1-2): DAGVTQSPTHLIKTRGQQVTLRCSPKSGHDTVSWYQQALGQGPQFIFQYYEEEERQRGNFPDRFSGHQFPNYSSELNVNALLLGDSALYLCASNRDSNYGYTFGSGTRLTVV.

Many counts were recorded for this clonotype. The gene calls are TRBV12-3 or TRBV12-4 and TRBJ1-1, with D possibly being TRBD1 (5 bases). Trimming pared 2 bases from V and 1 base from J, leaving 17 bases between. The CDR3 covers 17 residues. The CDR3 loop reads CASSLRGGAIGNTEAFF. As DNA, the CDR3 is TGTGCCAGCAGTTTAAGGGGAGGGGCCATTGGGAACACTGAAGCTTTCTTT.

A remark on this clonotype: Mismatch with germline at one junction end may stem from a read error. This rearrangement joins TRBV4-1 to TRBJ2-7, with D possibly called TRBD1 or TRBD2 (6 bases each). The germline CDR1 and CDR2 sequences are MGHRA and YSYEKL. There are 15 residues in the CDR3. The CDR3 loop reads CSSRHPGEGGKEQYF. In DNA, the CDR3 is TGCTCCAGTCGCCACCCTGGAGAAGGGGGGAAAGAGCAGTACTTC.

V is TRBV18 and J is TRBJ2-2; no reliable D call. V shed 1 base and J shed 3 bases, with 9 bases lying between them. The CDR3 covers 15 residues. Germline V gene sequence: CDR1 KGHSH, CDR2 LQKENI. The CDR3 protein is CASSPRALDTGELFF. Here the CDR3 DNA reads TGTGCCAGCTCACCACGGGCCCTGGACACCGGGGAGCTGTTTTTT. Full variable domain (remainder filled in from reference TRBV18 and TRBJ2-2): NAGVMQNPRHLVRRRGQEARLRCSPMKGHSHVYWYRQLPEEGLKFMVYLQKENIIDESGMPKERFSAEFPKEGPSILRIQQVVRGDSAAYFCASSPRALDTGELFFGEGSRLTVL.